These T cell receptor beta chains were read from a single sample in a study of cytomegalovirus exposure and HLA in healthy donors. Sequencing used immunoSEQ multiplex PCR; TCRdb keeps in-frame clones, though not all of them. The sample has about 130,000 clones; around 78% are singletons. The sequenced sample was PBMCs. Receptors were obtained from a woman in her fifties or sixties in good health and CMV-seronegative. Each CDR3 is given with its conserved first and last residue. Each record gives: V gene, J gene, CDR3 protein.

V: TRBV6-1; J: TRBJ1-4; CDR3: CASTTDPDEKLFF
V: TRBV29-1; J: TRBJ1-2; CDR3: CSVGVDYGYTF
V: TRBV29-1; J: TRBJ2-1; CDR3: CSVDSPSGSLRNEQFF
V: TRBV2; J: TRBJ2-1; CDR3: CASRSQGNEQFF
V: TRBV4-1; J: TRBJ1-2; CDR3: CASSQVYGPYGYTF
V: TRBV27; J: TRBJ2-1; CDR3: CASSLGQGAYNEQFF
V: TRBV13; J: TRBJ2-1; CDR3: CASSSASGGAYNEQFF
V: TRBV30; J: TRBJ2-7; CDR3: CAWSVNRLYEQYF
V: TRBV4-1; J: TRBJ1-5; CDR3: CASSHATGISNQPQHF
V: TRBV10-3; J: TRBJ1-1; CDR3: CAIGEGTEAFF
V: TRBV6-5; J: TRBJ1-1; CDR3: CASRRTGDTEAFF
V: TRBV7-6; J: TRBJ1-1; CDR3: CASSLGTVNTEAFF
V: TRBV5-6; J: TRBJ1-3; CDR3: CASSLAGNTIYF
V: TRBV5-4; J: TRBJ2-1; CDR3: CASSSDIYEQFF
V: TRBV19; J: TRBJ2-2; CDR3: CAVGGQNTGELFF
V: TRBV9; J: TRBJ1-1; CDR3: CASSATTGNTEAFF
V: TRBV7-3; J: TRBJ2-4; CDR3: CASSMSLAVAKNIQYF
V: TRBV7-9; J: TRBJ1-6; CDR3: CASSLMGQGNSPLHF
V: TRBV5-1; J: TRBJ1-2; CDR3: CASSPRRDREVQNYGYTF
V: TRBV9; J: TRBJ1-5; CDR3: CASSVGGAGGDQPQNF
V: TRBV28; J: TRBJ2-6; CDR3: CATYRVSGANVLTF
V: TRBV27; J: TRBJ2-3; CDR3: CASSSGLAGGPWQYF
V: TRBV5-1; J: TRBJ2-2; CDR3: CASSLARGARAGELFF
V: TRBV10-3; J: TRBJ2-5; CDR3: CAISDVGTGAGETQYF
V: TRBV5-1; J: TRBJ1-1; CDR3: CASSPGTGGNTEAFF
V: TRBV5-5; J: TRBJ2-5; CDR3: CASSWGQGIVGETQYF
V: TRBV4-3; J: TRBJ1-5; CDR3: CASSQGTGGNQPQHF
V: TRBV28; J: TRBJ1-1; CDR3: CASILTGTSTEAFF
V: TRBV9; J: TRBJ2-3; CDR3: CASSVDPSGRVTDTQYF
V: TRBV15; J: TRBJ2-5; CDR3: CATSPGTSGRARETQYF
V: TRBV6-5; J: TRBJ1-2; CDR3: CASSAGRGYPF
V: TRBV6-5; J: TRBJ1-5; CDR3: CASSFFGGQPQHF
V: TRBV28; J: TRBJ2-3; CDR3: CASVGGFTDTQYF
V: TRBV5-1; J: TRBJ2-3; CDR3: CASSLGGPAGDTQYF
V: TRBV7-7; J: TRBJ2-5; CDR3: CASSHAGTSGLAAQYF
V: TRBV28; J: TRBJ2-5; CDR3: CASSTLTGVYQETQYF
V: TRBV18; J: TRBJ1-4; CDR3: CASSPIDRATEKLFF
V: TRBV7-9; J: TRBJ1-2; CDR3: CSSSLRGGTGFYYGYTF
V: TRBV4-2; J: TRBJ2-3; CDR3: CASSQDGGTSESTDTQYF
V: TRBV5-4; J: TRBJ1-2; CDR3: CASRQLGEGYGYTF
V: TRBV9; J: TRBJ2-3; CDR3: CASSALAGEQYF
V: TRBV7-9; J: TRBJ1-1; CDR3: CASSPRRGRMTEAFF
V: TRBV6-5; J: TRBJ1-2; CDR3: CASSYSILGDYTF
V: TRBV7-2; J: TRBJ2-1; CDR3: CASSLRLAGPGGGEQFF
V: TRBV19; J: TRBJ2-1; CDR3: CASKRAGGSSYNEQFF
V: TRBV27; J: TRBJ2-1; CDR3: CASSPRGYNEQFF
V: TRBV27; J: TRBJ1-4; CDR3: CASSSETGLLRKLFF
V: TRBV5-1; J: TRBJ1-2; CDR3: CASSGGDHIYGYTF